These T cell receptor beta chains were read from a single sample in a study of T cell changes during pregnancy in multiple sclerosis. Clones were sequenced by immunoSEQ multiplex PCR, and TCRdb holds only the in-frame ones, with some missing. This table has about 110,000 clones, more than 80% appearing once. The sample was peripheral blood, taken before pregnancy. The origin of the receptors is a female donor with multiple sclerosis, enrolled in a pregnancy study. CDR3s include the opening cysteine and the closing phenylalanine or tryptophan. The order of the fields is CDR3 protein, CDR3 DNA, D gene, J gene, clone size, V gene. D genes are given only for firm matches. The size field is filled for only some rows; it gives once, few, many or a size class.

CDR3: CASSQESRGVGYTF
DNA: TGTGCCAGCAGCCAAGAAAGTCGGGGTGTTGGCTACACCTTC
D: NA
J: TRBJ1-2
size: NA
V: TRBV14

CDR3: CASSSDRRTVQPQHF
DNA: TGTGCCAGCAGCTCTGACCGAAGGACTGTCCAGCCCCAGCATTTT
D: NA
J: TRBJ1-5
size: NA
V: TRBV7-8

CDR3: CASSPVFPRVNQPQHF
DNA: TGTGCCAGCAGCCCCGTTTTCCCGAGGGTAAATCAGCCCCAGCATTTT
D: NA
J: TRBJ1-5
size: NA
V: TRBV5-5

CDR3: CASTTGNTGELFF
DNA: TGCGCCAGCACGACGGGGAACACCGGGGAGCTGTTTTTT
D: NA
J: TRBJ2-2
size: NA
V: TRBV5-1

CDR3: CASSPREDGANVLTF
DNA: TGTGCCAGCAGTCCCAGGGAAGATGGGGCCAACGTCCTGACTTTC
D: NA
J: TRBJ2-6
size: NA
V: TRBV6-5

CDR3: CASIPRTGVSGELFF
DNA: TGTGCCAGCATCCCGAGGACAGGGGTTAGCGGGGAGCTGTTTTTT
D: TRBD1
J: TRBJ2-2
size: NA
V: TRBV28

CDR3: CATTGTAPYEQYF
DNA: TGTGCCACCACCGGGACAGCCCCTTACGAGCAGTACTTC
D: TRBD1
J: TRBJ2-7
size: NA
V: TRBV6-1

CDR3: CASGLAATDTQYF
DNA: TGTGCCAGCGGACTAGCGGCCACAGATACGCAGTATTTT
D: TRBD2
J: TRBJ2-3
size: NA
V: TRBV28

CDR3: CASSLGKSPRTDTQYF
DNA: TGTGCCAGCAGCTTAGGAAAGAGCCCGCGCACAGATACGCAGTATTTT
D: NA
J: TRBJ2-3
size: NA
V: TRBV7-2

CDR3: CASSDETAYSPLHF
DNA: TGTGCCAGCAGTGACGAGACAGCCTATTCACCCCTCCACTTT
D: NA
J: TRBJ1-6
size: NA
V: TRBV6-1

CDR3: CASSPIREAIAGNTIYF
DNA: TGTGCCAGCTCACCAATCAGGGAGGCGATCGCTGGAAACACCATATATTTT
D: NA
J: TRBJ1-3
size: NA
V: TRBV18

CDR3: CASSLGVGGPPRYEQYF
DNA: TGTGCCAGCAGCTTAGGGGTGGGAGGTCCTCCTCGCTACGAGCAGTACTTC
D: NA
J: TRBJ2-7
size: NA
V: TRBV7-8

CDR3: CASSFSREPLEAFF
DNA: TGTGCCAGCAGCTTCTCCCGGGAGCCCCTTGAAGCTTTCTTT
D: NA
J: TRBJ1-1
size: NA
V: TRBV9

CDR3: CAWSRGKGTEAFF
DNA: TGTGCCTGGAGCCGGGGGAAAGGGACTGAAGCTTTCTTT
D: NA
J: TRBJ1-1
size: NA
V: TRBV30

CDR3: CASSSGGTSGNNEQFF
DNA: TGTGCCAGCAGCTCAGGGGGGACTAGCGGAAACAATGAGCAGTTCTTC
D: TRBD2
J: TRBJ2-1
size: NA
V: TRBV7-3

CDR3: CASSLAVRSYGYTF
DNA: TGTGCCAGCAGCTTGGCGGTCCGCTCCTATGGCTACACCTTC
D: NA
J: TRBJ1-2
size: NA
V: TRBV5-4

CDR3: CASTPTSESTDTQYF
DNA: TGTGCCAGCACCCCCACTAGCGAATCTACAGATACGCAGTATTTT
D: TRBD2
J: TRBJ2-3
size: NA
V: TRBV11-1

CDR3: CASASGNYGYTF
DNA: TGTGCCAGCGCCTCAGGGAACTATGGCTACACCTTC
D: NA
J: TRBJ1-2
size: few
V: TRBV19

CDR3: CASRAGRRGVAGELFF
DNA: TGTGCCAGCAGAGCGGGACGCCGCGGGGTGGCCGGGGAGCTGTTTTTT
D: TRBD2
J: TRBJ2-2
size: few
V: TRBV2

CDR3: CASSPSGLEVAGDVF
DNA: TGTGCCAGCAGCCCCAGTGGCCTTGAGGTCGCAGGGGACGTTTTC
D: NA
J: TRBJ1-2
size: NA
V: TRBV7-3

CDR3: CASSSPGTDTQYF
DNA: TGCGCCAGCAGCTCTCCCGGGACAGATACGCAGTATTTT
D: NA
J: TRBJ2-3
size: NA
V: TRBV5-1

CDR3: CASSLGQGIGYNEQFF
DNA: TGTGCCAGCAGCTTAGGACAGGGCATCGGTTACAATGAGCAGTTCTTC
D: NA
J: TRBJ2-1
size: NA
V: TRBV13

CDR3: CASPRGAGGPSYEQYF
DNA: TGTGCCAGCCCTCGTGGGGCGGGGGGGCCCTCCTACGAGCAGTACTTC
D: TRBD2
J: TRBJ2-7
size: NA
V: TRBV27

CDR3: CASTSGTYEQYF
DNA: TGTGCCAGCACCTCGGGAACCTACGAGCAGTACTTC
D: NA
J: TRBJ2-7
size: once
V: TRBV6-5

CDR3: CASSLGGTNSPLHF
DNA: TGTGCCAGCAGCTTGGGCGGGACTAATTCACCCCTCCACTTT
D: NA
J: TRBJ1-6
size: NA
V: TRBV5-4

CDR3: CSVEADRAYEQYF
DNA: TGCAGCGTTGAAGCAGACAGGGCCTACGAGCAGTACTTC
D: TRBD1
J: TRBJ2-7
size: NA
V: TRBV29-1

CDR3: CASIATYRNTIYF
DNA: TGTGCCAGCATCGCCACTTACCGAAACACCATATATTTT
D: NA
J: TRBJ1-3
size: NA
V: TRBV6-1

CDR3: CASGPGTSGGTDTQYF
DNA: TGTGCTAGTGGCCCCGGGACTAGCGGGGGCACAGATACGCAGTATTTT
D: TRBD2
J: TRBJ2-3
size: NA
V: TRBV12-5

CDR3: CASSGTGVKKRYNEQFF
DNA: TGTGCCAGCAGTGGGACAGGGGTGAAGAAACGTTACAATGAGCAGTTCTTC
D: TRBD1
J: TRBJ2-1
size: NA
V: TRBV28

CDR3: CASSEHTGGGETQYF
DNA: TGTGCCAGCAGTGAGCATACAGGGGGCGGGGAGACCCAGTACTTC
D: TRBD1
J: TRBJ2-5
size: NA
V: TRBV25-1

CDR3: CASTLGTGQLAKNIQYF
DNA: TGTGCCAGCACCCTCGGAACCGGACAGCTAGCCAAAAACATTCAGTACTTC
D: NA
J: TRBJ2-4
size: NA
V: TRBV11-2

CDR3: CAWSVLAGGMMQYF
DNA: TGTGCCTGGAGTGTACTAGCGGGAGGGATGATGCAGTATTTT
D: TRBD2
J: TRBJ2-3
size: NA
V: TRBV30

CDR3: CASSYRPGTGAYEQYF
DNA: TGTGCCAGCAGTTACCGCCCTGGGACAGGGGCCTACGAGCAGTACTTC
D: TRBD1
J: TRBJ2-7
size: NA
V: TRBV6-5